This record looks at one T cell receptor (beta chain) sequence and its context. Time point meaning: peripheral blood 6 weeks after treatment start. Germline trimming cut 5 bases from V and 5 bases from J; bases unmatched to any gene: 12. The germline CDR1 and CDR2 sequences are SGHTA and FQGNSA. This CDR3 is built from 16 residues. The sample originates from a study of PD-L1 blockade in urothelial cancer. The protocol was immunoSEQ multiplex PCR, while the TCRdb copy is restricted to in-frame clones and leaves out a portion. Of under 60,000 clones listed, 86% are singletons. The chain combines TRBV7-2 with TRBJ2-3; TRBD2 matches at 8 bases. The sample in question was PBMCs, obtained around atezolizumab (anti-PD-L1) treatment. This sequence originates from a man in his 60s with urothelial cancer. The CDR3 DNA is TGTGCCAGCAGCGTACTACGGGGGGGCCCCCGAGATACGCAGTATTTT. This encodes CASSVLRGGPRDTQYF.